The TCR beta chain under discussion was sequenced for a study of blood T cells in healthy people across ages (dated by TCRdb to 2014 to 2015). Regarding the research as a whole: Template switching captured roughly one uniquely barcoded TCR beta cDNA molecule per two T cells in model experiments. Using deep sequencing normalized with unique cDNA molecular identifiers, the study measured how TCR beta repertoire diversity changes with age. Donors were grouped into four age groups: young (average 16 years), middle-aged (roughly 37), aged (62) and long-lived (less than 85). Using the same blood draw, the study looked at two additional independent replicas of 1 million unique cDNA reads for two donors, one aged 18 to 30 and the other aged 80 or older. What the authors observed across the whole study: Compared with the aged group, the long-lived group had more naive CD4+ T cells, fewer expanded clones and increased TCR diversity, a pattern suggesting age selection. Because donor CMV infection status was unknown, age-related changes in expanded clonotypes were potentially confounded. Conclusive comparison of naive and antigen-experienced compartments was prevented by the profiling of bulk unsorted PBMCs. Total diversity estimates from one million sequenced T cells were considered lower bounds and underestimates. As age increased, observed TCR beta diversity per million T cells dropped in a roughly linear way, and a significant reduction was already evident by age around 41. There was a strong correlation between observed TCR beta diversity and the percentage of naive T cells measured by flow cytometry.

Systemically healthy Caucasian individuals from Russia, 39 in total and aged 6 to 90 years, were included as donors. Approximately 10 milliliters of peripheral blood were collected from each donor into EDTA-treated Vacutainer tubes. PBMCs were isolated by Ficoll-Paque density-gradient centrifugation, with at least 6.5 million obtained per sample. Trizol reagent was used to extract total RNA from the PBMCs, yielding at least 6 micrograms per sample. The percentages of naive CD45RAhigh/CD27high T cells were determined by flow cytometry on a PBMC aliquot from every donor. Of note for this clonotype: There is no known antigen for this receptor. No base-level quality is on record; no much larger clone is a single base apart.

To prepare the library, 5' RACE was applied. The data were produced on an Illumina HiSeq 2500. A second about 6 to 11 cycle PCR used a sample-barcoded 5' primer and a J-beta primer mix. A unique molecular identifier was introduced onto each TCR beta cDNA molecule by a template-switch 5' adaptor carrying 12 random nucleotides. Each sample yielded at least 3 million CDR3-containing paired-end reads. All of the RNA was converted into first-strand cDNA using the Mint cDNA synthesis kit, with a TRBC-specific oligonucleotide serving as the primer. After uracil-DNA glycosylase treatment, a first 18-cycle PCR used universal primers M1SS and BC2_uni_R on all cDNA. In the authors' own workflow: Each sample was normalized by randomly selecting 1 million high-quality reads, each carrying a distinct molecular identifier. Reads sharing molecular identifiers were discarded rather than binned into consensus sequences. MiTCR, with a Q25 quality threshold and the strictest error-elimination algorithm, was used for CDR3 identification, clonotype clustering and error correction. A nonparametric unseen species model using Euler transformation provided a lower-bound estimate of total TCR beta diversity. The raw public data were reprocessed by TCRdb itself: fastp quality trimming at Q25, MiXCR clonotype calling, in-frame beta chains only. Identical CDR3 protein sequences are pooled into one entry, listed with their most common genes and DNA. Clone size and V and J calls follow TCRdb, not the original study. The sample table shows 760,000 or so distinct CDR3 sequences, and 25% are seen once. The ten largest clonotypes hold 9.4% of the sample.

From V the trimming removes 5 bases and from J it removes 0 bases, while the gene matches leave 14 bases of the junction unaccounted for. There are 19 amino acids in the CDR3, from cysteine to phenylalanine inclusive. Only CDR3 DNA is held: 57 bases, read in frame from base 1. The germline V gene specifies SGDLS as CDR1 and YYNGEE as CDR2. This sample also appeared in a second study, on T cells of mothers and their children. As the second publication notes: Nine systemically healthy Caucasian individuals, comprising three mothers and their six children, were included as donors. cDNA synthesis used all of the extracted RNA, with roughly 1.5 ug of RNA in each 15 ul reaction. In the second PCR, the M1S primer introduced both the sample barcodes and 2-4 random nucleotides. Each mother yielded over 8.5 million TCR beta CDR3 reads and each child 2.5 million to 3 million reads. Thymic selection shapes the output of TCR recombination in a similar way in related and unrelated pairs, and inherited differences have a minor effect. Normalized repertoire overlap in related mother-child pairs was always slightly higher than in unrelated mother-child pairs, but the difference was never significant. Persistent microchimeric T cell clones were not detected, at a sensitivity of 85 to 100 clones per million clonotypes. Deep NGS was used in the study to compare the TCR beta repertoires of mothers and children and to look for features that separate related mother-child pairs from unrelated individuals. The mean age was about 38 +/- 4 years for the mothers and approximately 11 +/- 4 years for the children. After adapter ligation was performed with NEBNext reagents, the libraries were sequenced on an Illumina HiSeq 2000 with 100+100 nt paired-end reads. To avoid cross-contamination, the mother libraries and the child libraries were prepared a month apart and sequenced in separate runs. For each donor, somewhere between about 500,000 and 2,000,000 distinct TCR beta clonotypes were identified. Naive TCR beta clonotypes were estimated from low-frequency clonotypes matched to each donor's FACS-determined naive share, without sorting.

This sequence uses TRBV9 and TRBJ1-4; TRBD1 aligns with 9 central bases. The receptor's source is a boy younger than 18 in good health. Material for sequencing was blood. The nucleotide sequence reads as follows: TGTGCCAGCAGTCCGGGACAGGGCGGCTTTTATGCAACTAATGAAAAACTGTTTTTT. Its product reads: CASSPGQGGFYATNEKLFF.